The 8 T cell receptor beta chains reported below all come from one sample, sequenced in a study of T-cell memory formation after mild COVID-19. TCRdb reprocessed the 5' RACE reads with MiXCR, giving one entry per CDR3 protein. The repertoire includes 400,000 to 500,000 distinct CDR3 sequences, approximately 24% of them detected once, and roughly 8.7% sits in the top ten. The sequencing sample was made of PBMCs or a T cell subset sorted from them (not recorded which). The receptor set was obtained from an adult woman who had mild COVID-19 (a few samples of this study predate the infection). Cell type and time point are not known.

This clonotype was seen only a few times. The J gene is TRBJ2-3, the V gene TRBV24-1, with TRBD1 matching over 8 bases. Looked up from germline, CDR1 is KGHDR and CDR2 is SFDVKD. The J segment lost 0 bases and the V segment lost 5 bases, leaving 12 bases of the junction unmatched. This CDR3 has 18 residues. CDR3 sequence reads: CATSGVLRDRTSTDTQYF. The CDR3 DNA reads as TGTGCCACCAGTGGCGTCCTCCGGGACAGGACTAGCACAGATACGCAGTATTTT.

The chain links TRBV2 to TRBJ2-1, with 8 bases lining up with TRBD2. Germline V lookup: CDR1 SNHLY, CDR2 FYNNEI. V lost 9 bases, J lost 0 bases, and 16 bases stayed unmatched. The CDR3 has 18 residues. The CDR3 nucleotides read TGTGCCAGACTAAGGGTTGCTAGCGGGTTAAGCTCCTACAATGAGCAGTTCTTC. Its translation: CARLRVASGLSSYNEQFF.

There are a few counts of this clonotype. The chain is built from TRBV4-1 and TRBJ2-1; unclear D gene. Trimming shortened V by 0 bases and J by 0 bases, and 6 bases separated the two germline ends. The CDR3 runs to 15 residues. The germline V gene encodes CDR1 MGHRA and CDR2 YSYEKL. CDR3 residues: CASSQDLSSYNEQFF. DNA of the CDR3: TGCGCCAGCAGCCAAGACCTAAGCTCCTACAATGAGCAGTTCTTC.

This chain joins TRBV7-6 and TRBJ2-5; D gene uncertain. The CDR3 is made up of 15 amino acids. Trimming removed 2 bases from V and 5 bases from J, with 15 bases in between. Germline V CDR1 and CDR2: SGHVS, FNYEAQ. As DNA, the CDR3 is TGTGCCAGCAGCTTACACCAGGCCGCCTTGGAGACCCAGTACTTC. Its translation: CASSLHQAALETQYF.

This rearrangement joins TRBV4-3 to TRBJ1-5; a weak D match, TRBD1 (6 bases). Germline CDR1 is LGHNA and CDR2 is YSLEER. V gave up 1 base and J gave up 14 bases, with 21 bases separating them. This CDR3 has 15 amino acids. CDR3 in DNA: TGCGCCAGCAGCCAAGGAACAGGGACCGTATCACAGAAGCATTTT. It yields the protein CASSQGTGTVSQKHF.

The sample holds many counts of this clonotype. CDR3 bases: TGCAGTGCGGCGACAGTGGGAAGCAATCAGCCCCAGCATTTT. Protein product: CSAATVGSNQPQHF. The chain is built from TRBV20-1 and TRBJ1-5, with a tentative D call TRBD1 (5 bases). Germline CDR1 and CDR2: DFQATT and SNEGSKA (reference sequence). V was shortened by 6 bases and J by 1 base, with 13 bases between the two germline ends. This CDR3 region has 14 residues.

This clonotype appeared a few times. V is TRBV11-2 and J is TRBJ2-1, with 9 bases lining up with TRBD2. This CDR3 comprises 15 residues. Per the germline V gene, CDR1 is SGHAT and CDR2 is FQNNGV. V lost 6 bases and J lost 8; bases outside the gene matches: 11. Here the CDR3 reads CASRNPGLAGHEQFF. CDR3 sequence (DNA): TGTGCCAGCAGGAATCCGGGACTAGCCGGTCATGAGCAGTTCTTC.

This clonotype was counted only a few times. Here the CDR3 DNA reads TGTGCCAGCAGCTTAGCCCTAGCGGGGGCGAGTGAGCAGTTCTTC. This encodes CASSLALAGASEQFF. The chain joins TRBV7-9 to TRBJ2-1; 10 bases are a match to TRBD2. CDR1 is SEHNR and CDR2 is FQNEAQ in the germline V gene (reference sequence). This CDR3 has 15 residues. V was clipped by 0 bases and J by 9 bases; unmatched bases: 5.